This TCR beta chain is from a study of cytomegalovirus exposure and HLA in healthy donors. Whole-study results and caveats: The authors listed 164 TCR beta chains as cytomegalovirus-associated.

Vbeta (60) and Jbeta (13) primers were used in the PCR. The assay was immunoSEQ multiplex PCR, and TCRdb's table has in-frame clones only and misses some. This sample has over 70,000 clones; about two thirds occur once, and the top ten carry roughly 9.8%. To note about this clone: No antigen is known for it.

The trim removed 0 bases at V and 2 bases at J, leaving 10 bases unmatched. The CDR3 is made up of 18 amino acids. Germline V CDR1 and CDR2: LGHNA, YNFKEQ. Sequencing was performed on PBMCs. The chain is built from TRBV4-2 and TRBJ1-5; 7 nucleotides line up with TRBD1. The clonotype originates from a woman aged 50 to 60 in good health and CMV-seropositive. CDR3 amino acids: CASSQERPGGGGNQPQHF. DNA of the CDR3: TGTGCCAGCAGCCAAGAACGCCCAGGGGGAGGCGGCAATCAGCCCCAGCATTTT.